These 22 T cell receptor beta chains came from one sample sequenced in a study of T cell changes during pregnancy in multiple sclerosis. Measured with immunoSEQ multiplex PCR; TCRdb has only the in-frame clones, and not every one. The repertoire holds just under 20,000 clones, with 70% to 90% as singletons. Specimen: CD8+ T cells from peripheral blood mononuclear cells, collected in the second trimester of pregnancy. These TCRs come from a female donor in good health, enrolled as a control in a pregnancy study.

V and J are TRBV5-6 and TRBJ2-2; the match to TRBD2 covers 8 bases. V lost 4 bases, J lost 5 bases, and 13 bases stayed unmatched. There are 17 residues in the CDR3. Per germline, CDR1 SGHDT and CDR2 YYEEEE. Here the CDR3 reads CASSRGGELGSTGELFF. CDR3 nucleotides: TGTGCCAGCAGCCGGGGGGGCGAGCTAGGTAGTACCGGGGAGCTGTTTTTT.

The chain has TRBV7-9 and TRBJ1-1, with 7 positions matching TRBD1. The ends lost 4 bases at V and 4 bases at J; junction bases unmatched: 6. Germline lookup yields CDR1 SEHNR and CDR2 FQNEAQ (reference sequence). This CDR3 is 14 amino acids long. In DNA form, the CDR3 reads TGTGCCAGCAGCTCCACCCAGGGGGGCACTGAAGCTTTCTTT. It yields the protein CASSSTQGGTEAFF.

The chain has TRBV7-2 and TRBJ2-7, with TRBD1 matching over 9 bases. This CDR3 is 16 amino acids long. After removal of 4 bases from V and 3 bases from J, the junction contained 10 bases not matched to a gene. Germline CDR1 reads SGHTA; CDR2 reads FQGNSA. The DNA of the CDR3 is TGTGCCAGCAGCTCCCGGACAGGGGATATAGGCTACGAGCAGTACTTC. It codes for CASSSRTGDIGYEQYF.

The chain joins TRBV7-9 to TRBJ2-1; 7 nucleotides match TRBD1. The V segment lost 1 base and the J segment 8 bases; nucleotides outside the gene matches: 14. Germline-derived CDR1 and CDR2 are SEHNR and FQNEAQ (reference sequence). The CDR3 covers 17 residues. CDR3 loop: CASSLEAGGYNGDEQFF. The CDR3 DNA follows: TGTGCCAGCAGCTTAGAAGCAGGGGGTTATAACGGAGATGAGCAGTTCTTC.

The chain is built from TRBV29-1 and TRBJ1-2, with D unclear. Germline V gene lookup returns CDR1 SQVTM and CDR2 ANQGSEA. V lost 3 bases and J 2 bases, leaving 7 bases between the germline ends. CDR3 length equals 12 residues. As DNA, the CDR3 is TGCAGCGTTGATCCCCGGAACTATGGCTACACCTTC. Its translation is CSVDPRNYGYTF.

The chain links TRBV2 to TRBJ2-3, with TRBD2 identical over 7 bases. The junction had 14 bases not matched to a gene; V was cut back by 8 bases and J by 3 bases. CDR3 length: 16 residues. Germline-derived CDR1 and CDR2 are SNHLY and FYNNEI. In DNA form, the CDR3 reads TGTGCCAGCCTCGACACCCCAGTGGGAGGGACAGATACGCAGTATTTT. Translated, it gives CASLDTPVGGTDTQYF.

The chain couples TRBV19 to TRBJ1-6, with TRBD1 matching over 7 bases. V was pared by 3 bases and J by 9 bases, with 8 bases of the junction left unmatched. Germline CDR1 LNHDA, CDR2 SQIVND (reference sequence). This CDR3 spans 15 amino acids. CDR3 DNA: TGTGCCAGTAGTATCGATTACAGGGGACGTTCACCCCTCCACTTT. Its translation: CASSIDYRGRSPLHF.

The gene calls are TRBV29-1 and TRBJ2-7; a weak D match, TRBD1 (5 bases). The CDR3 spans 13 residues. With 3 bases removed from V and 2 bases from J, the gap between germline ends came to 11 bases. CDR1 is SQVTM, CDR2 ANQGSEA, per germline. CDR3 sequence: CSVEASGTYEQYF. The CDR3 DNA reads TGCAGCGTTGAGGCGTCAGGGACCTACGAGCAGTACTTC.

The chain combines TRBV7-9 with TRBJ1-5; 12 nucleotides agree with TRBD1. Germline trimming cut 6 bases from V and 6 bases from J; bases unmatched to any gene: 6. Germline-derived CDR1 and CDR2 are SEHNR and FQNEAQ (reference sequence). The CDR3 is 15 amino acids. Here the CDR3 reads CASSPGTGGLQPQHF. CDR3 coding DNA: TGTGCCAGCAGTCCCGGGACAGGGGGCCTTCAGCCCCAGCATTTT. Variable domain in full (rest from reference TRBV7-9 and TRBJ1-5): DTGVSQNPRHKITKRGQNVTFRCDPISEHNRLYWYRQTLGQGPEFLTYFQNEAQLEKSRLLSDRFSAERPKGSFSTLEIQRTEQGDSAMYLCASSPGTGGLQPQHFGDGTRLSIL.

The chain links TRBV2 to TRBJ2-1; 10 bases are a match to TRBD2. CDR1 is SNHLY, CDR2 FYNNEI, per germline. Trimming took 6 bases from V and 3 from J; bases not matched to a gene: 5. The CDR3 has 15 residues. CDR3 residues: CASRVAGGSYNEQFF. The CDR3 bases are TGTGCCAGCAGAGTAGCGGGAGGCAGCTACAATGAGCAGTTCTTC. The full variable domain, completed using reference TRBV2 and TRBJ2-1, is EPEVTQTPSHQVTQMGQEVILRCVPISNHLYFYWYRQILGQKVEFLVSFYNNEISEKSEIFDDQFSVERPDGSNFTLKIRSTKLEDSAMYFCASRVAGGSYNEQFFGPGTRLTVL.

The chain joins TRBV23-1 to TRBJ1-6; D gene uncertain. TRBV23-1 is given ORF status, its function remaining uncertain. Trimming pared 8 bases from V and 7 bases from J, leaving 9 bases between. This CDR3 comprises 12 residues. This CDR3 is CASGYKNSPLHF. Here the CDR3 DNA reads TGCGCCAGCGGTTACAAGAATTCACCCCTCCACTTT.

The chain employs TRBV29-1 and TRBJ2-1, with 8 bases aligning to TRBD2. Germline values: CDR1 SQVTM, CDR2 ANQGSEA. The CDR3 extends over 13 amino acids. The ends lost 4 bases at V and 3 bases at J; junction bases unmatched: 2. CDR3 region: CSVVGGGYNEQFF. Here the CDR3 DNA reads TGCAGCGTTGTCGGGGGGGGCTACAATGAGCAGTTCTTC.

The chain combines TRBV6-5 with TRBJ2-7, with D possibly matching TRBD1 (6 bases). The V gene lost 7 bases and the J gene lost 3 bases, with 13 bases spanning the gap. Germline CDR1 is MNHEY and CDR2 is SVGAGI. The CDR3 totals 13 residues. The CDR3, as DNA: TGTGCCAGCACCTCACAGGGTTACTACGAGCAGTACTTC. Translation: CASTSQGYYEQYF.

The CDR3 loop is CASSMVGAYGYTF. In DNA form, the CDR3 reads TGTGCCAGTAGTATGGTAGGAGCTTATGGCTACACCTTC. J is TRBJ1-2 and V is TRBV19; D remains ambiguous. The germline V gene has CDR1 LNHDA and CDR2 SQIVND (reference sequence). The CDR3 runs to 13 residues. Trimming pared 3 bases from V and 5 bases from J, leaving 10 bases between.

The CDR3 sequence is CASSRPGQSTEAFF. CDR3 DNA sequence: TGTGCCAGCAGCCGCCCGGGACAGAGCACTGAAGCTTTCTTT. This chain joins TRBV6-5 and TRBJ1-1; 7 nucleotides agree with TRBD1. The germline V gene encodes CDR1 MNHEY and CDR2 SVGAGI. With 6 bases clipped from V and 4 bases from J, the junction kept 8 bases outside the gene matches. The CDR3 is 14 amino acids.

The chain combines TRBV5-6 with TRBJ2-7; possibly TRBD1 for D (6 bases). The CDR3 extends over 14 amino acids. Germline lookup yields CDR1 SGHDT and CDR2 YYEEEE. The V gene lost 2 bases and the J gene lost 4 bases, with 13 bases spanning the gap. The CDR3 protein is CASSFLVRGYEQYF. The CDR3 DNA sequence: TGTGCCAGCAGCTTTCTTGTCAGGGGTTACGAGCAGTACTTC.

The rearrangement uses TRBV7-9 and TRBJ2-7; TRBD1 is a possible D gene (7 bases). Germline V gives CDR1 SEHNR, CDR2 FQNEAQ (reference sequence). Trimming cost V 3 bases and J 5 bases, with 11 bases left between them. CDR3 length: 13 amino acids. The CDR3 nucleotides read TGTGCCAGCAGCTTCAGGGGGGCGGACGAGCAGTACTTC. Residues: CASSFRGADEQYF.

The rearrangement joins TRBV10-3 to TRBJ2-2; TRBD1 is a possible D gene (6 bases). V gave up 6 bases and J gave up 3 bases, with 11 bases separating them. The germline V gene encodes CDR1 ENHRY and CDR2 SYGVKD. This CDR3 spans 14 amino acids. Here the CDR3 DNA reads TGTGCCATCAGGCCGGACAGAGACACCGGGGAGCTGTTTTTT. Its protein product is CAIRPDRDTGELFF.

This clone was seen a few times. V gene TRBV7-3 combines with J gene TRBJ2-2; D is unclear. Germline-derived CDR1 and CDR2 are SGHTA and FQGTGA. The V end was cut by 6 bases, the J end by 6 bases, with 17 bases between. The length of the CDR3 is 15 residues. The CDR3 protein is CASSFRHSPAGELFF. The CDR3, as DNA: TGTGCCAGCAGTTTTCGACATAGTCCCGCCGGGGAGCTGTTTTTT.

The chain uses TRBV27 and TRBJ2-7, with 7 positions matching TRBD1. This CDR3 is 14 amino acids long. Germline V gene lookup returns CDR1 MNHEY and CDR2 SMNVEV (reference sequence). J gave up 3 bases and V 1 base, and 3 bases lay outside the gene matches. The CDR3 loop reads CASSLFRQGYEQYF. The CDR3, as DNA: TGTGCCAGCAGTTTATTCCGACAGGGCTACGAGCAGTACTTC.

In its sample, this clone was seen a few times. This rearrangement joins TRBV6-1 to TRBJ1-1; 8 positions match TRBD1. The CDR3 contains 16 residues. J gave up 1 base and V 2 bases, and 6 bases lay outside the gene matches. Germline CDR1 MNHNS, CDR2 SASEGT. The CDR3: CASSESAGQGNTEAFF. The CDR3 nucleotides are TGTGCCAGCAGTGAATCGGCCGGACAGGGGAACACTGAAGCTTTCTTT.

V usage is TRBV10-3 and J usage is TRBJ1-1; D might be TRBD1 (5 bases). The V and J ends lost 4 bases and 5 bases respectively, with 14 bases between them. Germline CDR1 reads ENHRY; CDR2 reads SYGVKD. The CDR3 covers 14 residues. CDR3 DNA: TGTGCCATCAGTGCTTCAGGGCGGGGGACTGAAGCTTTCTTT. This encodes CAISASGRGTEAFF.